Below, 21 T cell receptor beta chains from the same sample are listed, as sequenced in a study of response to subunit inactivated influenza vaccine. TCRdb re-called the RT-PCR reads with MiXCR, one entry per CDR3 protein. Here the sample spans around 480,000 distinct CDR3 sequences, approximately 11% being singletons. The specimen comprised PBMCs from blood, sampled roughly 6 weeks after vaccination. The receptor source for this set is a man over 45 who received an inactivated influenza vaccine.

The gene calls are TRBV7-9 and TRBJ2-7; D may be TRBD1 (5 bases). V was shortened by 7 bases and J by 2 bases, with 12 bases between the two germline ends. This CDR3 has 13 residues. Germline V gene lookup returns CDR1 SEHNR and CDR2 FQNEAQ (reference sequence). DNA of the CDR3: TGTGCCAGCACCGTTAGGGGCGCCTACGAGCAGTACTTC. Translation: CASTVRGAYEQYF.

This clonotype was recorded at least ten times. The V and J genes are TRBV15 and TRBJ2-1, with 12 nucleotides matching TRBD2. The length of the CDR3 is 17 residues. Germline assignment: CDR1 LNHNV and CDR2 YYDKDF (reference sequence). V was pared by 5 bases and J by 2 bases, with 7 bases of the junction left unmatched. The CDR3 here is CATSPGLAGITYNEQFF. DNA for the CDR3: TGTGCCACCAGCCCTGGACTAGCGGGAATCACCTACAATGAGCAGTTCTTC.

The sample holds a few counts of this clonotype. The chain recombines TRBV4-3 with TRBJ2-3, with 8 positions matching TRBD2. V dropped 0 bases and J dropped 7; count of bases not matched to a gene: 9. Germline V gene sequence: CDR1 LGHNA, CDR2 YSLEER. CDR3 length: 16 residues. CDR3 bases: TGCGCCAGCAGCCAAGAAATAGCGGGGTCCCCCCATACGCAGTATTTT. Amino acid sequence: CASSQEIAGSPHTQYF.

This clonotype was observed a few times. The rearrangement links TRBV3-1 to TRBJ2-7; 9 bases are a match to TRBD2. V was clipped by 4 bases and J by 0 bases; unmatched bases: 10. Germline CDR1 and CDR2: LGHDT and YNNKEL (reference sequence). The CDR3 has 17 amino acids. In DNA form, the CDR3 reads TGTGCCAGCAGCCCCCAACTACCGACTAGCGGCTCCTACGAGCAGTACTTC. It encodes CASSPQLPTSGSYEQYF.

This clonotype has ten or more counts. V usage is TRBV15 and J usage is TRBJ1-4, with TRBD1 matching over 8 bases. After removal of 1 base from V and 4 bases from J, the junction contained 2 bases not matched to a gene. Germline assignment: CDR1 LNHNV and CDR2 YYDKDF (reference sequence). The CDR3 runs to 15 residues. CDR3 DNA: TGTGCCACCAGCAGAGCGACAGGGGATAATGAAAAACTGTTTTTT. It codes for CATSRATGDNEKLFF. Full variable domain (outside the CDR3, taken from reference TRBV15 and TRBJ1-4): DAMVIQNPRYQVTQFGKPVTLSCSQTLNHNVMYWYQQKSSQAPKLLFHYYDKDFNNEADTPDNFQSRRPNTSFCFLDIRSPGLGDTAMYLCATSRATGDNEKLFFGSGTQLSVL.

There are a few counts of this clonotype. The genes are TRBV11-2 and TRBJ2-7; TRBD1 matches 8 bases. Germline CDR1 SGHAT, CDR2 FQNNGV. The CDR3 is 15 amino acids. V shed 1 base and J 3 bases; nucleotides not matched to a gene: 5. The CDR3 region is CASSLAPRGHYEQYF. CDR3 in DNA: TGTGCCAGCAGCTTAGCGCCCAGGGGGCACTACGAGCAGTACTTC.

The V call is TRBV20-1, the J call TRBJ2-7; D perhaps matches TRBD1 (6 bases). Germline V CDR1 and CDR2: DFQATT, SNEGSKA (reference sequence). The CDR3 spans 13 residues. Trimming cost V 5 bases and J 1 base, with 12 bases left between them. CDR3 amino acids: CSAPKQGSYEQYF. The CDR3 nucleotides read TGCAGTGCTCCTAAACAGGGTTCCTACGAGCAGTACTTC.

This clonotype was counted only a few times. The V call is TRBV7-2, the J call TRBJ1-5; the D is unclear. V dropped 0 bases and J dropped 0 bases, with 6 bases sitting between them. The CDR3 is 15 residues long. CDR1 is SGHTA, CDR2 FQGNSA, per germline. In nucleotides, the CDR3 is TGTGCCAGCAGCTTAGCCTCCTATAGCAATCAGCCCCAGCATTTT. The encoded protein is CASSLASYSNQPQHF.

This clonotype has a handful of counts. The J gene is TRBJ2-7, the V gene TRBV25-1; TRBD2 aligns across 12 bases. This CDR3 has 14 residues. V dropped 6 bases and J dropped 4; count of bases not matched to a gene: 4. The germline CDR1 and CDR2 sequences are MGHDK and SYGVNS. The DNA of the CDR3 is TGTGCCAGCAGGACTAGCGGGAGTGCGTACGAGCAGTACTTC. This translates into CASRTSGSAYEQYF.

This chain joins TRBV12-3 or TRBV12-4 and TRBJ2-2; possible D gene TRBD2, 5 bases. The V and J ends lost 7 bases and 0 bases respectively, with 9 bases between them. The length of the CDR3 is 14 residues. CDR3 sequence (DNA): TGTGCCAGCAAGATCGGGACGAACACCGGGGAGCTGTTTTTT. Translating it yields CASKIGTNTGELFF.

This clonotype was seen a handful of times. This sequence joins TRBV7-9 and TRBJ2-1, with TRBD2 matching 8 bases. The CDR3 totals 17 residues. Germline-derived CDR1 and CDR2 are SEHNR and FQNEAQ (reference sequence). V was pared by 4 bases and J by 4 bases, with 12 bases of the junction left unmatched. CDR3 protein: CASSSPWGSGVYNEQFF. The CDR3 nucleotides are TGTGCCAGCAGCTCTCCCTGGGGTAGCGGGGTTTACAATGAGCAGTTCTTC.

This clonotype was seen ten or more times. The CDR3 here is CASSLGLGRNTEAFF. CDR3 DNA: TGCGCCAGCAGCTTGGGACTGGGCCGGAACACTGAAGCTTTCTTT. The genes are TRBV5-1 and TRBJ1-1; D gene ambiguous. The V end was cut by 0 bases, the J end by 1 base, with 10 bases between. The length of the CDR3 is 15 residues. Germline V gene data show CDR1 as SGHRS and CDR2 as YFSETQ.

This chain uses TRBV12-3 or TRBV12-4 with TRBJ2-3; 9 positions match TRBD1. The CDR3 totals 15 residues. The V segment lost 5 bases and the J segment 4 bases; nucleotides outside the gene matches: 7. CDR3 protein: CASSRQGGVSDTQYF. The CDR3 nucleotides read TGTGCCAGCAGTAGACAGGGGGGCGTGTCAGATACGCAGTATTTT.

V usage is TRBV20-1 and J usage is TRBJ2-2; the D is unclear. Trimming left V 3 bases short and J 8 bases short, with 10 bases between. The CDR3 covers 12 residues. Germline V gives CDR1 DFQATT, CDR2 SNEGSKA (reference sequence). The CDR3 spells CSASGLDGELFF. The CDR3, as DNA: TGCAGTGCTAGTGGCCTCGATGGGGAGCTGTTTTTT.

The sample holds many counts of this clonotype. CDR3: CAFQSRGYNEQFF. DNA of the CDR3: TGTGCCTTCCAGAGCAGAGGATACAATGAGCAGTTCTTC. V and J are TRBV7-9 and TRBJ2-1, with D unclear. The CDR3 is 13 amino acids. CDR1 is SEHNR, CDR2 FQNEAQ, per germline (reference sequence). V was trimmed by 11 bases and J by 4 bases, leaving 15 bases between them.

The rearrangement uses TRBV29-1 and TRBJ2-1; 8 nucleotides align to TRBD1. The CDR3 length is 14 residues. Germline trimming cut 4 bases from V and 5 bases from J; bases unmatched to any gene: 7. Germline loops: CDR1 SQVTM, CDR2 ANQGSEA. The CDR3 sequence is CSVAWTGKDNEQFF. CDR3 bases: TGCAGCGTTGCCTGGACAGGGAAGGACAATGAGCAGTTCTTC.

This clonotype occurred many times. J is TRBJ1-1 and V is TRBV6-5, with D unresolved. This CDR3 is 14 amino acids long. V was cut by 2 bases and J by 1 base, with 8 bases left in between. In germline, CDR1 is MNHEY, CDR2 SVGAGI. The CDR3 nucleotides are TGTGCCAGCAGTTACACGGGGAGGAACACTGAAGCTTTCTTT. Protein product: CASSYTGRNTEAFF.

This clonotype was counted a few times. DNA for the CDR3: TGTGCCAGCAGCACCCCTTTTAACCCTGAAGCTTTCTTT. As protein: CASSTPFNPEAFF. The chain uses TRBV7-8 and TRBJ1-1; D is unresolved. Trimming stripped 5 bases from V and 6 bases from J, with 13 bases between. This CDR3 contains 13 residues. Germline CDR1 SGHVS, CDR2 FQNEAQ.

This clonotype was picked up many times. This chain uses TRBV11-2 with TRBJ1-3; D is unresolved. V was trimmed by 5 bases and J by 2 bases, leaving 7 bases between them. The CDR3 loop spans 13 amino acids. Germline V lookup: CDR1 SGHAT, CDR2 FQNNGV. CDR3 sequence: CASSLGTGNTIYF. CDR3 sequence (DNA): TGTGCCAGCAGCCTTGGCACTGGAAACACCATATATTTT.

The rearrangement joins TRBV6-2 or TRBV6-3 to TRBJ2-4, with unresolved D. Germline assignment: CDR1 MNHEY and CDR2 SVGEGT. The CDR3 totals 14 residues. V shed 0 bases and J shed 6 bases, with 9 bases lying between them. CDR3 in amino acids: CASSYSLTGNIQYF. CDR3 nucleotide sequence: TGTGCCAGCAGTTACTCTCTAACGGGAAACATTCAGTACTTC.

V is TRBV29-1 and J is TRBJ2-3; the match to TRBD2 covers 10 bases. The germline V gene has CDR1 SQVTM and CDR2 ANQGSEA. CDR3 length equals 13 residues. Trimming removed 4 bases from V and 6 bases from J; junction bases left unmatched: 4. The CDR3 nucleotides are TGCAGCGTTGGGGCTAGCGGGAGTGATACGCAGTATTTT. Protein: CSVGASGSDTQYF.